The 21 T cell receptor beta chains reported below all come from one sample, sequenced in a study of blood T cell repertoires in COVID-19. Sequencing used immunoSEQ multiplex PCR; TCRdb keeps in-frame clones, though not all of them. This table holds about 200,000 clones, 82% found once. Material: PBMCs or T cells enriched from blood (not recorded which). The receptors stem from a woman aged 60-75 years with acute COVID-19.

The CDR3 sequence: CASSLGREDTIYF. In DNA form, the CDR3 reads TGTGCCAGCAGCTTAGGCAGGGAGGACACCATATATTTT. The gene calls are TRBV11-2 and TRBJ1-3; maybe TRBD1 (5 bases). Looked up from germline, CDR1 is SGHAT and CDR2 is FQNNGV. There are 13 residues in the CDR3. V was pared by 1 base and J by 8 bases, with 9 bases between.

The chain couples TRBV15 to TRBJ2-7; maybe TRBD1 (7 bases). There are 13 residues in the CDR3. Germline values: CDR1 LNHNV, CDR2 YYDKDF (reference sequence). Trimming took 4 bases from V and 9 from J, leaving 16 bases between them. The chain's CDR3 is CATSTNRGGRQYF. In DNA, the CDR3 is TGTGCCACCAGCACAAACAGGGGAGGTAGGCAGTACTTC. The variable domain in full, completed from reference TRBV15 and TRBJ2-7, reads DAMVIQNPRYQVTQFGKPVTLSCSQTLNHNVMYWYQQKSSQAPKLLFHYYDKDFNNEADTPDNFQSRRPNTSFCFLDIRSPGLGDTAMYLCATSTNRGGRQYFGPGTRLTVT.

The J gene is TRBJ1-1, the V gene TRBV7-8; 9 bases are a match to TRBD1. There are 13 residues in the CDR3. V lost 5 bases to trimming and J lost 7 bases; unmatched junction nucleotides: 5. Germline CDR1 reads SGHVS; CDR2 reads FQNEAQ. The CDR3 protein is CASSVDRGDEAFF. The CDR3 nucleotides read TGTGCCAGCAGCGTAGACAGGGGGGATGAAGCTTTCTTT. The whole variable domain, filled in from reference TRBV7-8 and TRBJ1-1, reads GAGVSQSPRYKVAKRGQDVALRCDPISGHVSLFWYQQALGQGPEFLTYFQNEAQLDKSGLPSDRFFAERPEGSVSTLKIQRTQQEDSAVYLCASSVDRGDEAFFGQGTRLTVV.

V and J are TRBV19 and TRBJ1-1, with D tentatively TRBD1 (5 bases). Germline CDR1 is LNHDA and CDR2 is SQIVND (reference sequence). The CDR3 is 14 amino acids. V shed 4 bases and J shed 1 base, with 10 bases lying between them. CDR3 loop: CASSTGNPNTEAFF. The DNA of the CDR3 is TGTGCCAGTAGTACAGGGAACCCGAACACTGAAGCTTTCTTT.

In this sample, this clone turned up a few times. V usage is TRBV9 and J usage is TRBJ1-6; D is possibly TRBD1 (5 bases). V shed 0 bases and J shed 0 bases, with 10 bases lying between them. The V gene's germline CDR1 is SGDLS and CDR2 YYNGEE. The CDR3 covers 17 residues. In DNA form, the CDR3 reads TGTGCCAGCAGCGTAGAAGGGGCGAGCTCCTATAATTCACCCCTCCACTTT. This encodes CASSVEGASSYNSPLHF.

The chain's CDR3 is CAWSLRVPNEQFF. In DNA, the CDR3 is TGTGCCTGGAGCCTTCGGGTCCCCAATGAGCAGTTCTTC. The chain uses TRBV30 and TRBJ2-1; D not certain. Germline CDR1 and CDR2: GTSNPN and SVGIG (reference sequence). This CDR3 is 13 amino acids long. V lost 3 bases, J lost 6 bases, and 12 bases lay in between.

The chain carries TRBV7-2 and TRBJ1-5, with TRBD1 matching over 9 bases. Germline assignment: CDR1 SGHTA and CDR2 FQGNSA. The CDR3 runs 17 residues. Losses at the gene ends were 5 bases for V and 2 bases for J; bases not matched to a gene: 10. The CDR3 here is CASSRGTGNKGNQPQHF. CDR3 in DNA: TGTGCCAGCAGCCGCGGGACAGGGAATAAAGGCAATCAGCCCCAGCATTTT. Full variable domain (rest looked up from reference TRBV7-2 and TRBJ1-5): GAGVSQSPSNKVTEKGKDVELRCDPISGHTALYWYRQSLGQGLEFLIYFQGNSAPDKSGLPSDRFSAERTGGSVSTLTIQRTQQEDSAVYLCASSRGTGNKGNQPQHFGDGTRLSIL.

CDR3 loop: CASSPITGFYSTGNTIYF. CDR3 bases: TGTGCCAGCAGTCCGATCACAGGGTTCTACTCTACTGGAAACACCATATATTTT. The gene calls are TRBV27 and TRBJ1-3, with D perhaps TRBD1 (6 bases). Trimming took off 5 bases at V and 2 bases at J, with 22 bases between the two ends. Germline assignment: CDR1 MNHEY and CDR2 SMNVEV (reference sequence). The CDR3 extends over 18 amino acids.

The V and J genes are TRBV9 and TRBJ2-3; D not certain. Between the trimmed V and J ends, which lost 3 bases and 1 base, there was a span of 18 bases. The CDR3 sequence is 17 residues long. Germline loops: CDR1 SGDLS, CDR2 YYNGEE. The CDR3 protein is CASSGQGAPIRTDTQYF. The DNA for the CDR3 is TGTGCCAGCAGCGGTCAAGGAGCCCCAATCCGCACAGATACGCAGTATTTT.

This chain connects TRBV6-5 to TRBJ2-3; TRBD1 agrees at 7 bases. The CDR3 runs to 14 residues. Germline V lookup: CDR1 MNHEY, CDR2 SVGAGI. The V gene end was trimmed by 2 bases and the J gene end by 6 bases; junction bases not matched to a gene: 5. The CDR3 nucleotides are TGTGCCAGCAGTTACGCTACAGGGGTGGATACGCAGTATTTT. Translation: CASSYATGVDTQYF.

V gene TRBV6-2 or TRBV6-3 combines with J gene TRBJ1-6; 7 positions agree with TRBD1. CDR3 size: 17 residues. The V segment lost 2 bases and the J segment 7 bases; nucleotides outside the gene matches: 11. Germline V gene lookup returns CDR1 MNHEY and CDR2 SVGEGT. CDR3 region: CASSYLGSGGPNSPLHF. CDR3 DNA: TGTGCCAGCAGTTACCTCGGGTCAGGGGGGCCCAATTCACCCCTCCACTTT.

The J gene is TRBJ1-4, the V gene TRBV9; TRBD1 might be the D (5 bases). V gave up 0 bases and J gave up 4 bases, with 10 bases separating them. The CDR3 covers 15 residues. CDR1 and CDR2 from the germline V gene are SGDLS and YYNGEE. The CDR3: CASSVDEGVNEKLFF. As DNA, the CDR3 is TGTGCCAGCAGCGTAGATGAAGGGGTTAATGAAAAACTGTTTTTT.

V gene TRBV21-1 combines with J gene TRBJ1-1; TRBD1, the table's D call, was not compared with the DNA. TRBV21-1 is deemed a pseudogene. The CDR3 consists of 21 residues. CDR3 in DNA: TGTGCCAGCAGCAAAGTATGGGACCCGGGACATCTCTCGGGGACCCACACTGAAGCTTTCTTT. This codes for CASSKVWDPGHLSGTHTEAFF.

This clone was picked up many times. The rearrangement links TRBV19 to TRBJ2-6; weak D call: TRBD1 (5 bases). Germline assignment: CDR1 LNHDA and CDR2 SQIVND (reference sequence). The V end was cut by 3 bases, the J end by 0 bases, with 12 bases between. This CDR3 spans 17 amino acids. The CDR3 nucleotides read TGTGCCAGTAGTATCACAGGTAGTTTCTCTGGGGCCAACGTCCTGACTTTC. As protein: CASSITGSFSGANVLTF.

The chain combines TRBV4-3 with TRBJ2-1; the D is unclear. The V and J ends lost 1 base and 3 bases respectively, with 10 bases between them. CDR1 and CDR2 (germline): LGHNA, YSLEER. The CDR3 totals 15 residues. CDR3 in DNA: TGCGCCAGCAGCCAAGCCAGGCAGGTCTACAATGAGCAGTTCTTC. This translates into CASSQARQVYNEQFF.

The chain employs TRBV7-2 and TRBJ2-3, with D possibly TRBD1 on 6 matching bases. The CDR3 has 15 residues. The V gene's germline CDR1 is SGHTA and CDR2 FQGNSA. Trimming left V 2 bases short and J 5 bases short, with 14 bases between. The CDR3 region is CASSLKVLGGDTQYF. CDR3 bases: TGTGCCAGCAGCTTAAAAGTCCTAGGGGGAGATACGCAGTATTTT. Filled out from reference TRBV7-2 and TRBJ2-3, the complete variable domain reads GAGVSQSPSNKVTEKGKDVELRCDPISGHTALYWYRQSLGQGLEFLIYFQGNSAPDKSGLPSDRFSAERTGGSVSTLTIQRTQQEDSAVYLCASSLKVLGGDTQYFGPGTRLTVL.

The gene calls are TRBV6-2 or TRBV6-3 and TRBJ1-6; 9 positions agree with TRBD1. The CDR3 has 14 amino acids. The germline gives CDR1 MNHEY, CDR2 SVGEGT. J gave up 8 bases and V 4 bases, and 3 bases lay outside the gene matches. CDR3 in DNA: TGTGCCAGCAGTTGGGACAGGGCGGATTCACCCCTCCACTTT. Protein product: CASSWDRADSPLHF.

This clone was detected only once. The chain recombines TRBV27 with TRBJ2-7; 10 bases line up with TRBD1. The length of the CDR3 is 14 residues. The V gene end was trimmed by 5 bases and the J gene end by 2 bases; junction bases not matched to a gene: 3. The germline V gene encodes CDR1 MNHEY and CDR2 SMNVEV (reference sequence). CDR3 nucleotides: TGTGCCAGCAGTACCGGGACAGGGGCCTACGAGCAGTACTTC. As protein: CASSTGTGAYEQYF.

This chain links TRBV7-2 with TRBJ1-4, with D possibly being TRBD1 (6 bases). The germline V gene encodes CDR1 SGHTA and CDR2 FQGNSA. V was clipped by 3 bases and J by 2 bases, with 13 bases between them. This CDR3 contains 16 residues. The CDR3 region has the DNA TGTGCCAGCAGCTTCGGGGGGGCCCAGACTAATGAAAAACTGTTTTTT. Translated: CASSFGGAQTNEKLFF.

This rearrangement joins TRBV7-8 to TRBJ2-2, with D hard to call. Per the germline V gene, CDR1 is SGHVS and CDR2 is FQNEAQ. With 1 base removed from V and 7 bases from J, the gap between germline ends came to 13 bases. The CDR3 runs 15 residues. The CDR3 nucleotides are TGTGCCAGCAGCTTAGGATCGCAGAATCACGGGGAGCTGTTTTTT. This codes for CASSLGSQNHGELFF.

The gene calls are TRBV10-3 and TRBJ2-4, with D maybe TRBD2 (6 bases). The CDR3 is made up of 13 amino acids. In germline, CDR1 is ENHRY, CDR2 SYGVKD. Trimming removed 6 bases from V and 6 bases from J, with 12 bases in between. CDR3 protein: CAIREAGRNIQYF. DNA for the CDR3: TGTGCCATCAGGGAGGCGGGAAGAAACATTCAGTACTTC.